This TCR beta chain was observed in a study of control samples from healthy donors and cancer patients. Some clones are missing from TCRdb's copy, which holds only in-frame ones; the method was immunoSEQ multiplex PCR. The table lists 200,000 to 250,000 clones, 85% to 95% of them singletons. This CDR3 contains 16 residues. Unmatched junction bases numbered 11, after V lost 4 bases and J lost 6 bases. Germline values: CDR1 LNHDA, CDR2 SQIVND (reference sequence). The receptor comes from a man over 45 in good health. This chain uses TRBV19 with TRBJ2-3; 9 nucleotides agree with TRBD2. Sequenced: blood. The CDR3 sequence: CASSTISGGSSDTQYF. DNA of the CDR3: TGTGCCAGTAGTACAATAAGCGGGGGGTCGTCGGATACGCAGTATTTT.